The source of this T cell receptor (beta chain) is a study of T cell changes during pregnancy in multiple sclerosis. Trimming took 1 base from V and 2 from J; bases not matched to a gene: 3. The V gene's germline CDR1 is LNHNV and CDR2 YYDKDF (reference sequence). This CDR3 contains 15 residues. TCRdb's copy holds only in-frame clones and misses some; the assay was immunoSEQ multiplex PCR. The repertoire includes almost 35,000 clones, approximately 90% of them detected once, and 4% to 4.5% sits in the top ten. The chain uses TRBV15 and TRBJ2-3; 7 bases are a match to TRBD1. The sequencing here drew on peripheral blood, taken in the second trimester of pregnancy. This TCR came from a female donor in good health, enrolled as a control in a pregnancy study. CDR3: CATSRGDRDTDTQYF. The CDR3 region has the DNA TGTGCCACCAGCAGAGGGGACAGAGACACAGATACGCAGTATTTT.